These T cell receptor beta chains were read from a single sample in a study of blood T cell repertoires in COVID-19. The repertoire was sequenced with immunoSEQ multiplex PCR; TCRdb's copy has only in-frame clones and lacks some. The repertoire holds about 200,000 clones, with roughly nine tenths as singletons. Sequenced input: peripheral blood. The receptor set was obtained from a woman aged 70 to 79 with acute or convalescent COVID-19. Both conserved end residues are part of each CDR3. The D gene is left open where the match is weak. Clone size appears in some rows only: once, few, many, or a class for an expanded clone.

v_gene	j_gene	abundance	d_gene	CDR3aa	CDR3nt
TRBV9	TRBJ2-7	NA	NA	CASSRLQGYEQYF	TGTGCCAGCAGTCGCTTACAGGGCTACGAGCAGTACTTC
TRBV2	TRBJ2-7	NA	TRBD2	CASMASGNSYEQYF	TGTGCCAGCATGGCTAGCGGGAACTCCTACGAGCAGTACTTC
TRBV6-6	TRBJ2-1	once	NA	CASSYHWSEPYNEQFF	TGTGCCAGCAGTTACCACTGGAGCGAGCCCTACAATGAGCAGTTCTTC
TRBV7-2	TRBJ1-1	few	NA	CASSSKPNTEAFF	TGTGCCAGCAGCTCTAAGCCGAACACTGAAGCTTTCTTT
TRBV28	TRBJ1-4	NA	NA	CASSFQGPREKLFF	TGTGCCAGCAGTTTTCAGGGGCCCCGAGAAAAACTGTTTTTT
TRBV19	TRBJ1-2	NA	NA	CASSRRARGGYTF	TGTGCCAGTAGCCGTCGCGCGCGCGGTGGCTACACCTTC
TRBV5-1	TRBJ1-1	NA	NA	CASSYSGQGNTEAFF	TGCGCCAGCAGTTATTCAGGGCAGGGGAACACTGAAGCTTTCTTT
TRBV7-8	TRBJ1-2	NA	NA	CASSLDRYSYGYTF	TGTGCCAGCAGCTTAGACCGCTACAGCTATGGCTACACCTTC
TRBV5-1	TRBJ2-1	NA	TRBD1	CASSSGQGDLNEQFF	TGCGCCAGCAGCTCCGGACAGGGCGACCTTAATGAGCAGTTCTTC
TRBV19	TRBJ2-3	many	TRBD2	CASQQRGGRTDTQYF	TGTGCCAGTCAACAGCGGGGGGGCCGGACAGATACGCAGTATTTT